This paragraph covers one T cell receptor beta chain sequence. The antigen it binds to is not known. One base away there is no much larger clone; base qualities are not given. The sample originates from a study of T cell responses to AZD1222 COVID-19 vaccine (dated by TCRdb to the early 2020s). Concerning the study at large: A total of under 250 trial participants underwent TCR sequencing, of whom more than 200 had received two doses of AZD1222 and roughly 26 had received two doses of the MenACWY control vaccine. Trial participants were enrolled by age into 18-55, 56-69 and 70-plus year subgroups, with approximately 160, 26 and 62 TCR-sequenced participants respectively. Broader findings and caveats from the paper: Reportedly, almost half of the unique spike-specific TCRs recognized epitopes lying outside the regions that are mutated in the B.1.351 and B.1.1.7 variants. The whole spike protein was spanned by vaccine-associated CD4 TCRs, and dominant responses were seen in regions 160-218 and 743-854. Because no day 14 peak-response samples were available, the repertoires could be characterized only after the peak T cell response. After two AZD1222 doses, both the breadth and the depth of spike-specific TCRs were significantly higher than at day 0 and than in MenACWY recipients. Conclusions about previously exposed vaccinees were limited because only six AZD1222 recipients were SARS-CoV-2 seropositive at baseline. Participants were mostly white British and included more females than males, and it was suggested by the authors that clonal diversity may have been underestimated. In the small 56-69-year group, the increase in depth fell short of significance, most likely because of low power.

The CDR3 regions of human TCRbeta chains were analyzed by immunosequencing. Concerning the study's data processing: TCRs in the repertoires were compared against a reference library of SARS-CoV-2-specific TCRs that had been generated with the MIRA antigen-specificity platform. Breadth meant the fraction of unique TCRs that were SARS-CoV-2-associated, whereas depth meant the fraction of total T cells that were SARS-CoV-2-associated. Using the MIRA data, every spike-specific TCR was mapped to the spike region that the TCR reacted to and assigned to either a CD4 or a CD8 class. Log10-transformed breadth and depth values were compared by one-way ANOVA with Sidak's multiple comparisons tests. The table comes from immuneACCESS by way of TCRdb, which keeps in-frame sequences with V and J called. Part of the clones is missing from these tables; in studies checked, under half for an unresolved V gene and the rest for unknown reasons. V, J and clone size are those of that table, while D and trimming were read from the DNA. Recorded for this sample are around 270,000 clones; approximately 94% of them occurred a single time. Around 0.58% of the sample rests with the top ten.

The time point label for this specimen denotes: about 28 days (+/-7) after the second vaccine dose. AZD1222 recipients with second doses at about 4 weeks or about 12 weeks were pooled, because spike-specific TCR depth and breadth did not differ between schedules. The vaccinee samples were drawn from two UK trials, COV001 and COV002, one of which was a single-blind randomized controlled phase 2/3 trial testing AZD1222 (ChAdOx1 nCoV-19) in healthy adults. For TCRbeta chain sequencing, PBMC samples from trial participants were taken at day 0 and at day 28 after the second dose. This sequence was found in an adult who received the AZD1222 COVID-19 vaccine. Sequencing was performed on peripheral blood, taken 28 days after the second AZD1222 dose.

CDR3 region: CASSLSGTYNEQFF. DNA sequence: TGTGCCAGCAGCTTATCCGGTACCTACAATGAGCAGTTCTTC. The chain employs TRBV7-2 and TRBJ2-1; no D gene call is confident. The germline V gene specifies SGHTA as CDR1 and FQGNSA as CDR2. Counted from cysteine to phenylalanine, this CDR3 has 14 amino acids. Solely the CDR3 DNA is kept, with 42 bases framed from the first base. V drops 2 bases and J drops 2 bases, leaving 7 bases in between.